The 9 T cell receptor beta chains in this list originate from one sample, sequenced in a study of CD8+ T cells in alopecia areata. TCR sequencing used cDNA made by reverse transcription of extracted RNA. TCRdb keeps only in-frame clones here, not all; method: immunoSEQ multiplex PCR. The sample has around 140,000 clones; 40% to 55% are singletons. The starting material was CD4+ T cells sorted from blood, obtained at week 0. The receptor set was obtained from a human donor with alopecia areata.

The gene calls are TRBV5-1 and TRBJ2-4, with D perhaps given as TRBD1 or TRBD2 (6 bases each). This CDR3 comprises 14 residues. V gave up 5 bases and J gave up 2 bases, with 11 bases separating them. Germline V CDR1 and CDR2: SGHRS, YFSETQ. CDR3: CASREGDPKNIQYF. DNA of the CDR3: TGCGCCAGCAGGGAGGGGGACCCCAAAAACATTCAGTACTTC.

This clone was picked up one time. The chain links TRBV29-1 to TRBJ2-1; 12 bases align to TRBD2. V dropped 0 bases and J dropped 6; count of bases not matched to a gene: 0. CDR3 length: 14 residues. The germline gives CDR1 SQVTM, CDR2 ANQGSEA. CDR3 nucleotide sequence: TGCAGCGTTGAAGAGGGACTAGCGGGCAATGAGCAGTTCTTC. This sequence encodes CSVEEGLAGNEQFF.

The chain recombines TRBV6-1 with TRBJ1-5; D is uncertain. The germline gives CDR1 MNHNS, CDR2 SASEGT. This CDR3 spans 12 amino acids. Trimming left V 6 bases short and J 3 bases short, with 6 bases between. The CDR3 region has the DNA TGTGCCAGCAGGAGGCTCAATCAGCCCCAGCATTTT. Encoded protein: CASRRLNQPQHF.

J is TRBJ2-7 and V is TRBV30; D assignment may be TRBD1 or TRBD2 (8 bases each). Germline lookup yields CDR1 GTSNPN and CDR2 SVGIG (reference sequence). CDR3 length: 16 residues. The V end lost 5 bases, the J end lost 6 bases, and 26 bases lay between the germline ends. CDR3 in amino acids: CAWGQGGAGRVVEQYF. Written as DNA, the CDR3 is TGTGCCTGGGGACAGGGAGGTGCCGGGAGGGTCGTCGAGCAGTACTTC. The whole variable domain, remainder taken from reference TRBV30 and TRBJ2-7, is SQTIHQWPATLVQPVGSPLSLECTVEGTSNPNLYWYRQAAGRGLQLLFYSVGIGQISSEVPQNLSASRPQDRQFILSSKKLLLSDSGFYLCAWGQGGAGRVVEQYFGPGTRLTVT.

This clone occurred a few times. The rearrangement links TRBV11-3 to TRBJ2-5, with 7 bases aligning to TRBD2. Per germline, CDR1 SGHNT and CDR2 YENEEA. Trimming removed 5 bases from V and 4 bases from J; junction bases left unmatched: 13. CDR3 length: 16 amino acids. The CDR3 DNA sequence: TGTGCCAGCAGCAGAGGTGTGGGAGGGCCGTTAGAGACCCAGTACTTC. Its protein is CASSRGVGGPLETQYF.

This chain connects TRBV4-1 to TRBJ1-4, with D unresolved. This CDR3 is built from 16 residues. Between the trimmed V and J ends, which lost 0 bases and 5 bases, there was a span of 13 bases. Germline V gene data show CDR1 as MGHRA and CDR2 as YSYEKL. CDR3 amino acids: CASSQELERRNEKLFF. CDR3 DNA sequence: TGCGCCAGCAGCCAAGAATTGGAAAGGAGGAATGAAAAACTGTTTTTT.

The rearrangement uses TRBV19 and TRBJ1-5; D might be TRBD1 (5 bases). Germline CDR1 is LNHDA and CDR2 is SQIVND (reference sequence). The CDR3 has 11 residues. V was shortened by 4 bases and J by 9 bases, with 7 bases between the two germline ends. In DNA form, the CDR3 reads TGTGCCAGTAGTACCCAGGGGCCCCAGCATTTT. The encoded protein is CASSTQGPQHF.

The gene calls are TRBV5-1 and TRBJ2-3; D possibly uses TRBD1 or TRBD2 (5 bases each). CDR3 length: 13 residues. The V end lost 4 bases, the J end lost 2 bases, and 8 bases lay between the germline ends. CDR1 SGHRS and CDR2 YFSETQ come from the germline V gene. Here the CDR3 DNA reads TGCGCCAGCAGCCGGGACCCCACAGATACGCAGTATTTT. It specifies CASSRDPTDTQYF.

This sequence joins TRBV29-1 and TRBJ2-6, with D possibly being TRBD2 (6 bases). The CDR3 is 17 residues long. Trimming pared 4 bases from V and 0 bases from J, leaving 16 bases between. CDR1 is SQVTM and CDR2 is ANQGSEA in the germline V gene. CDR3 DNA: TGCAGCGTTGCCCGCGGGGCCGGCGGCTCTGGGGCCAACGTCCTGACTTTC. Translating it yields CSVARGAGGSGANVLTF.